The 19 T cell receptor beta chains below were found in one sample sequenced in a study of vaccination and CD4 T cells after COVID-19. No cognate antigen is known for these TCRs. Sequencing of the DNA from cultured CD4+ T cells was carried out with the Oncomine TCR Beta short-read assay. TCRdb analysed the PCR reads with MiXCR anew, one entry per CDR3 protein. The table has tens of thousands of distinct CDR3 sequences, around 39% seen once. Noted time point: late sampling 161 to 241 days after vaccination in a few convalescent patients. Treatment described: roughly 10-day PBMC culture with coronavirus spike peptide pools or control peptides (ViraFEST assay). The sample here was CD4+ T cells from blood, cultured in vitro, taken about 7 months after SARS-CoV-2 vaccination. These receptors originate from a human donor who had recovered from COVID-19.

The chain combines TRBV28 with TRBJ2-1; TRBD2 is a possible D gene (6 bases). CDR1 is MDHEN, CDR2 SYDVKM, per germline. V lost 2 bases and J lost 9, with 14 bases in between. The CDR3 is 14 residues long. The CDR3 loop is CASSLGLREPEQFF. The CDR3 DNA reads TGTGCCAGCAGTTTAGGTTTGCGGGAACCTGAGCAGTTCTTC. Drawing the rest from reference TRBV28 and TRBJ2-1, the complete variable domain is DVKVTQSSRYLVKRTGEKVFLECVQDMDHENMFWYRQDPGLGLRLIYFSYDVKMKEKGDIPEGYSVSREKKERFSLILESASTNQTSMYLCASSLGLREPEQFFGPGTRLTVL.

This rearrangement joins TRBV7-3 to TRBJ1-1, with D unresolved. Germline V gene data show CDR1 as SGHTA and CDR2 as FQGTGA. The germline V and J ends were trimmed by 1 base and 7 bases, with 16 bases remaining between them. CDR3 size: 15 residues. CDR3 sequence reads: CASSLNLAGSGEAFF. CDR3 in DNA: TGTGCCAGCAGCTTAAACCTCGCAGGCTCCGGTGAAGCTTTCTTT.

This clonotype was recorded a few times. The chain is built from TRBV6-2 or TRBV6-3 and TRBJ2-7; D may be TRBD2 (6 bases). Trimming took 8 bases from V and 1 from J, leaving 15 bases between them. The CDR3 length is 14 residues. From germline, CDR1 is MNHEY and CDR2 SVGEGT. CDR3 region: CASGAAGRSYEQYF. The CDR3 DNA is TGTGCCAGCGGGGCAGCGGGTAGATCCTACGAGCAGTACTTC.

The CDR3 DNA sequence: TGTGCCAGCAGCCAAGGTTGGGCACAAGACCCTGAAGCTTTCTTT. Translated, it gives CASSQGWAQDPEAFF. The chain employs TRBV7-9 and TRBJ1-1; unclear D gene. Looked up from germline, CDR1 is SEHNR and CDR2 is FQNEAQ (reference sequence). This CDR3 is built from 15 residues. Deletions cut 5 bases from V and 6 bases from J, with 19 bases between.

The chain combines TRBV28 with TRBJ2-2; TRBD1 or TRBD2 may be the D gene (5 bases each). The V end lost 1 base, the J end lost 4 bases, and 10 bases lay between the germline ends. Looked up from germline, CDR1 is MDHEN and CDR2 is SYDVKM. This CDR3 spans 15 amino acids. The CDR3 bases are TGTGCCAGCAGTTTATCTCCAGGGAGCACCGGGGAGCTGTTTTTT. This encodes CASSLSPGSTGELFF. Drawing the rest from reference TRBV28 and TRBJ2-2, the complete variable domain is DVKVTQSSRYLVKRTGEKVFLECVQDMDHENMFWYRQDPGLGLRLIYFSYDVKMKEKGDIPEGYSVSREKKERFSLILESASTNQTSMYLCASSLSPGSTGELFFGEGSRLTVL.

This clonotype was found a few times. This chain links TRBV20-1 with TRBJ2-1, with a possible D match to TRBD1 (6 bases). CDR1 and CDR2 (germline): DFQATT, SNEGSKA (reference sequence). The CDR3 consists of 16 residues. With 0 bases removed from V and 4 bases from J, the gap between germline ends came to 16 bases. CDR3 region: CSARDHGQGFYNEQFF. The CDR3 DNA follows: TGCAGTGCTAGAGATCACGGGCAGGGGTTTTACAATGAGCAGTTCTTC.

V usage is TRBV28 and J usage is TRBJ2-7, with D unresolved. V dropped 4 bases and J dropped 1 base, with 5 bases sitting between them. CDR3 length: 12 amino acids. From germline, CDR1 is MDHEN and CDR2 SYDVKM. The CDR3 DNA is TGTGCCAGCAGTTCCTATTCCTACGAGCAGTACTTC. Residues: CASSSYSYEQYF.

This clonotype was counted between two and nine times. The chain couples TRBV6-2 or TRBV6-3 to TRBJ1-5; a weak D match, TRBD1 (5 bases). Germline loops: CDR1 MNHEY, CDR2 SVGEGT. The V end was cut by 9 bases, the J end by 0 bases, with 12 bases between. The CDR3 extends over 14 amino acids. CDR3 coding DNA: TGTGCCAGTGGCCGACAGAATAGCAATCAGCCCCAGCATTTT. Its translation: CASGRQNSNQPQHF.

The rearrangement links TRBV7-9 to TRBJ1-5; D not certain. Germline V gene lookup returns CDR1 SEHNR and CDR2 FQNEAQ (reference sequence). Deletions cut 1 base from V and 5 bases from J, with 6 bases between. This CDR3 comprises 13 residues. The CDR3 spells CASSLGLDQPQHF. In DNA, the CDR3 is TGTGCCAGCAGCTTAGGTCTCGATCAGCCCCAGCATTTT.

A few counts support this clonotype. This chain connects TRBV10-3 to TRBJ2-7; 9 bases line up with TRBD2. This CDR3 comprises 14 residues. J lost 3 bases, V lost 2 bases, and 2 bases had no gene match. Germline CDR1 ENHRY, CDR2 SYGVKD. In DNA form, the CDR3 reads TGTGCCATCAGTGAGAAGCGGGAGGTCTACGAGCAGTACTTC. Translation gives CAISEKREVYEQYF.

V and J are TRBV20-1 and TRBJ2-5; 7 nucleotides match TRBD1. V was clipped by 4 bases and J by 2 bases; unmatched bases: 1. Germline values: CDR1 DFQATT, CDR2 SNEGSKA (reference sequence). The CDR3 sequence is 12 residues long. The CDR3 loop is CSAKTGQETQYF. The CDR3 DNA follows: TGCAGTGCTAAGACAGGGCAAGAGACCCAGTACTTC.

In this sample, this clonotype turned up a few times. The J gene is TRBJ1-5, the V gene TRBV6-1; possible D gene TRBD1, 5 bases. The CDR3 extends over 16 amino acids. V was pared by 6 bases and J by 1 base, with 16 bases between. Germline V gene data show CDR1 as MNHNS and CDR2 as SASEGT. DNA of the CDR3: TGTGCCAGCAGGAGGGGTCGGGGGGAGAGCAATCAGCCCCAGCATTTT. Translated, it gives CASRRGRGESNQPQHF.

This clonotype has more than one count but fewer than ten. The chain recombines TRBV7-2 with TRBJ1-5; the D is unclear. V was clipped by 5 bases and J by 5 bases, with 10 bases between them. CDR1 is SGHTA, CDR2 FQGNSA, per germline. The CDR3 has 13 residues. The CDR3 region is CASSTVTDQPQHF. The CDR3 DNA reads as TGTGCCAGCAGCACCGTGACTGATCAGCCCCAGCATTTT.

This clonotype was counted a few times. The gene calls are TRBV6-5 and TRBJ1-5, with no clear D. Germline values: CDR1 MNHEY, CDR2 SVGAGI. This CDR3 has 12 residues. V gave up 4 bases and J gave up 5 bases, with 6 bases separating them. Here the CDR3 DNA reads TGTGCCAGCAGTTCGGGATATCAGCCCCAGCATTTT. Translation: CASSSGYQPQHF.

The chain is built from TRBV7-3 and TRBJ2-3, with D perhaps given as TRBD1 or TRBD2 (6 bases each). Trimming took off 5 bases at V and 4 bases at J, with 19 bases between the two ends. This CDR3 comprises 16 residues. The germline V gene has CDR1 SGHTA and CDR2 FQGTGA. CDR3 region: CASSPSLGGRSDTQYF. CDR3 DNA sequence: TGTGCCAGCAGCCCCTCCCTTGGGGGGCGCTCAGATACGCAGTATTTT.

The chain combines TRBV7-9 with TRBJ2-3; D not certain. CDR1 is SEHNR, CDR2 FQNEAQ, per germline (reference sequence). There are 14 residues in the CDR3. Deletions cut 1 base from V and 2 bases from J, with 7 bases between. Here the CDR3 DNA reads TGTGCCAGCAGCTTAGGGGGATTCACAGATACGCAGTATTTT. This sequence encodes CASSLGGFTDTQYF. Variable domain in full (rest from reference TRBV7-9 and TRBJ2-3): DTGVSQNPRHKITKRGQNVTFRCDPISEHNRLYWYRQTLGQGPEFLTYFQNEAQLEKSRLLSDRFSAERPKGSFSTLEIQRTEQGDSAMYLCASSLGGFTDTQYFGPGTRLTVL.

This clonotype is a singleton in its sample. This chain links TRBV20-1 with TRBJ2-1, with 8 nucleotides matching TRBD2. V was clipped by 0 bases and J by 16 bases; unmatched bases: 8. The CDR3 extends over 12 amino acids. The germline gives CDR1 DFQATT, CDR2 SNEGSKA (reference sequence). The CDR3: CSARDLQREIFF. CDR3 DNA: TGCAGTGCTAGAGATTTGCAGCGGGAGATCTTCTTC.

The chain is built from TRBV20-1 and TRBJ1-5; tentative D call: TRBD1 (6 bases). V was pared by 0 bases and J by 1 base, with 10 bases between. Germline lookup yields CDR1 DFQATT and CDR2 SNEGSKA (reference sequence). The CDR3 extends over 15 amino acids. CDR3 nucleotides: TGCAGTGCTAGAGATCAACAGGGAAGCAATCAGCCCCAGCATTTT. It translates to CSARDQQGSNQPQHF.

This clonotype turned up a few times. The chain combines TRBV7-8 with TRBJ1-2, with unresolved D. Germline CDR1 SGHVS, CDR2 FQNEAQ. This CDR3 region has 13 residues. V shed 2 bases and J shed 7 bases, with 11 bases lying between them. The CDR3 spells CASSLYGDGGYTF. CDR3 nucleotides: TGTGCCAGCAGCTTATATGGGGATGGTGGCTACACCTTC.